A single sample is the source of the 17 T cell receptor beta chains below, sequenced in a study of identical twins. TCRdb itself ran the 5' RACE reads through MiXCR, one entry per CDR3 protein. The repertoire consists of roughly 480,000 distinct CDR3 sequences, with 24% occurring once and the leading ten covering about 3%. This sample was also put to use in a study of T cells expressing NK-cell markers.

The sample consisted of CD4+ T cells sorted from blood. All receptors derive from a woman in her late teens or twenties in good health.

This clonotype occurred many times. The chain joins TRBV3-1 to TRBJ2-3; TRBD2 matches at 10 bases. Germline trimming cut 6 bases from V and 7 bases from J; bases unmatched to any gene: 7. Germline values: CDR1 LGHDT, CDR2 YNNKEL (reference sequence). CDR3 size: 14 residues. CDR3 nucleotide sequence: TGTGCCAGCAGGGCTAGCGGGAGTCAGAATACGCAGTATTTT. Encoded protein: CASRASGSQNTQYF.

Of note for this clonotype: One junction end does not reproduce the germline sequence, and a read error may be involved. The V call is TRBV5-6, the J call TRBJ1-6, with TRBD1 matching 9 bases. This CDR3 comprises 15 residues. Germline V gives CDR1 SGHDT, CDR2 YYEEEE. DNA for the CDR3: TGTGCCAGCGGCTTGGGACAGGGAAGTAATTCACCCCTCCACTTT. It yields the protein CASGLGQGSNSPLHF.

The chain has TRBV6-2 or TRBV6-3 and TRBJ2-1; 13 bases align to TRBD2. This CDR3 is 15 amino acids long. In germline, CDR1 is MNHEY, CDR2 SVGEGT. Trimming cost V 7 bases and J 7 bases; bases outside gene matches: 7. In DNA form, the CDR3 reads TGTGCCAGCAACCCGTGGACTAGCGGGAGTAATGAGCAGTTCTTC. Encoded protein: CASNPWTSGSNEQFF.

This clonotype was detected ten times or more. The chain joins TRBV7-2 to TRBJ1-1; D remains unclear. This CDR3 spans 13 amino acids. Germline CDR1 reads SGHTA; CDR2 reads FQGNSA. The V end was cut by 3 bases, the J end by 7 bases, with 12 bases between. In nucleotides, the CDR3 is TGTGCCAGCAGCTTCGGGTCAGGTAGTGAAGCTTTCTTT. It yields the protein CASSFGSGSEAFF.

Remarks on this clonotype: One junction end does not reproduce the germline sequence, and a read error may be involved. This chain uses TRBV6-4 with TRBJ2-2, with D unclear. Germline V gives CDR1 MRHNA, CDR2 SNTAGT. This CDR3 spans 19 amino acids. CDR3 DNA: TGTGCCAGCAGTTACTCGATTCAGCTGCATAGTGGTAGCACCGGGGAGCTGTTTTTT. As protein: CASSYSIQLHSGSTGELFF.

The gene calls are TRBV2 and TRBJ2-7; D is uncertain. The V and J ends lost 4 bases and 3 bases respectively, with 4 bases between them. CDR3 length: 11 residues. Germline lookup yields CDR1 SNHLY and CDR2 FYNNEI. CDR3: CASSVDYEQYF. CDR3 nucleotides: TGTGCCAGCAGTGTAGACTACGAGCAGTACTTC. Complete variable domain (other parts from reference TRBV2 and TRBJ2-7): EPEVTQTPSHQVTQMGQEVILRCVPISNHLYFYWYRQILGQKVEFLVSFYNNEISEKSEIFDDQFSVERPDGSNFTLKIRSTKLEDSAMYFCASSVDYEQYFGPGTRLTVT.

The rearrangement uses TRBV20-1 and TRBJ2-5; 7 bases fit TRBD1. The CDR3 consists of 13 residues. V gave up 0 bases and J gave up 5 bases; unmatched junction bases: 3. Germline assignment: CDR1 DFQATT and CDR2 SNEGSKA (reference sequence). The CDR3 DNA sequence: TGCAGTGCTAGAGATATGGGACAGGAGACCCAGTACTTC. Residues: CSARDMGQETQYF.

This clonotype was counted a few times. This sequence joins TRBV3-1 and TRBJ1-5; D not resolved. The CDR3 is 15 amino acids. The V end was cut by 2 bases, the J end by 1 base, with 9 bases between. The germline V gene encodes CDR1 LGHDT and CDR2 YNNKEL (reference sequence). CDR3 DNA: TGTGCCAGCAGCCAATACGGAGAGAGCAATCAGCCCCAGCATTTT. Translating it yields CASSQYGESNQPQHF.

This clonotype was seen a handful of times. The gene calls are TRBV11-2 and TRBJ2-7; 10 nucleotides match TRBD2. V lost 2 bases to trimming and J lost 2 bases; unmatched junction nucleotides: 12. CDR1 is SGHAT, CDR2 FQNNGV, per germline. The CDR3 loop spans 18 amino acids. The CDR3 DNA reads TGTGCCAGCAGCTTAAGGTCTAGCGGGAGTTATAATACCTACGAGCAGTACTTC. It translates to CASSLRSSGSYNTYEQYF. Based on the CDR3 plus reference TRBV11-2 and TRBJ2-7, the full variable domain is EAGVAQSPRYKIIEKRQSVAFWCNPISGHATLYWYQQILGQGPKLLIQFQNNGVVDDSQLPKDRFSAERLKGVDSTLKIQPAKLEDSAVYLCASSLRSSGSYNTYEQYFGPGTRLTVT.

The gene calls are TRBV12-3 or TRBV12-4 and TRBJ2-2; D is uncertain. This CDR3 is 13 amino acids long. The V end was cut by 5 bases, the J end by 2 bases, with 6 bases between. The CDR3 DNA is TGTGCCAGCAGTGACCATAACACCGGGGAGCTGTTTTTT. It yields the protein CASSDHNTGELFF.

This clonotype was observed a handful of times. The DNA of the CDR3 is TGCGCCAGCAGCGGACAGGGGGACTATGGCTACACCTTC. Protein product: CASSGQGDYGYTF. V gene TRBV5-1 combines with J gene TRBJ1-2; TRBD1 agrees at 10 bases. With 4 bases clipped from V and 3 bases from J, the junction kept 0 bases outside the gene matches. This CDR3 is 13 amino acids long. Germline assignment: CDR1 SGHRS and CDR2 YFSETQ.

This rearrangement joins TRBV20-1 to TRBJ1-2; no definite D call. The germline V and J ends were trimmed by 3 bases and 4 bases, with 12 bases remaining between them. The CDR3 has 13 residues. Germline lookup yields CDR1 DFQATT and CDR2 SNEGSKA (reference sequence). The CDR3 DNA reads TGCAGTGCTAGCCTCCCGGGCCTCTATGGCTACACCTTC. It codes for CSASLPGLYGYTF.

The V and J genes are TRBV7-2 and TRBJ2-7; D possibly corresponds to TRBD2 (7 bases). The CDR3 spans 15 residues. Germline V gene lookup returns CDR1 SGHTA and CDR2 FQGNSA. V gave up 3 bases and J gave up 4 bases, with 16 bases separating them. Here the CDR3 reads CASSLRGGAVYEQYF. The CDR3, as DNA: TGTGCCAGCAGCTTGCGAGGGGGGGCCGTTTACGAGCAGTACTTC.

V gene TRBV12-3 or TRBV12-4 combines with J gene TRBJ1-1; 7 positions match TRBD1. This CDR3 comprises 14 residues. The V and J ends lost 8 bases and 3 bases, in that order; junction bases with no gene match: 9. The CDR3 reads CASYIGDRDTEAFF. Here the CDR3 DNA reads TGTGCCAGCTATATAGGGGACAGAGACACTGAAGCTTTCTTT.

This clonotype was seen a handful of times. V gene TRBV11-2 combines with J gene TRBJ1-1, with D unresolved. Germline V CDR1 and CDR2: SGHAT, FQNNGV. The CDR3 has 11 amino acids. V was shortened by 3 bases and J by 8 bases, with 7 bases between the two germline ends. The DNA of the CDR3 is TGTGCCAGCAGCTTCACAGAAGAAGCTTTCTTT. Translating it yields CASSFTEEAFF.

V is TRBV6-1 and J is TRBJ2-7; D not certain. The V and J ends lost 7 bases and 3 bases respectively, with 13 bases between them. The germline V gene encodes CDR1 MNHNS and CDR2 SASEGT. This CDR3 comprises 13 residues. The CDR3 reads CASTAPGIYEQYF. CDR3 in DNA: TGTGCCAGCACTGCCCCCGGAATCTACGAGCAGTACTTC.

The chain recombines TRBV5-4 with TRBJ1-2; TRBD1 matches 9 bases. This CDR3 spans 12 amino acids. Germline V CDR1 and CDR2: SGHNT, YYREEE (reference sequence). V trimming: 9 bases; J trimming: 7 bases; junction bases outside the gene matches: 7. The CDR3 DNA is TGTGCCATCAACAGGGGGCGATTTGGCTACACCTTC. Translated, it gives CAINRGRFGYTF.